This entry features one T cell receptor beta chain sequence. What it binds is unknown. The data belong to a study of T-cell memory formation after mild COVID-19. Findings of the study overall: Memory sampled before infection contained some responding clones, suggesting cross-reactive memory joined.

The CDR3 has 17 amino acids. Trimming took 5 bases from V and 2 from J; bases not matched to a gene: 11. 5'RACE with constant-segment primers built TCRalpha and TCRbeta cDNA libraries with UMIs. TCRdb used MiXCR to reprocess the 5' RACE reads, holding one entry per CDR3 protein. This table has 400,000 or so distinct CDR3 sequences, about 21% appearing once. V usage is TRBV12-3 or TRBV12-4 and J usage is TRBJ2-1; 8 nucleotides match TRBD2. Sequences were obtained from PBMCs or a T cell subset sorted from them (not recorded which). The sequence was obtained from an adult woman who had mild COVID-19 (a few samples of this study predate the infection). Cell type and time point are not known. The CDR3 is CASSPTGAGGPYNEQFF. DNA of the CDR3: TGTGCCAGCAGTCCCACCGGGGCGGGAGGTCCCTACAATGAGCAGTTCTTC.